The TCR beta chain under discussion was sequenced for a study of vaccination and CD4 T cells after COVID-19. Whole-study context: Every participant was given two doses of BNT162b2 or mRNA-1273 vaccine. Study results and limitations: There was no significant change from around 19 to 38 median reactive clonotypes.

This clonotype is medium-sized. What it binds is unknown. The Oncomine TCR Beta short-read assay sequenced DNA from cultured CD4+ T cells. It was from cultured CD4+ T cells that genomic DNA was extracted. TCRdb reprocessed the PCR reads with MiXCR, giving one entry per CDR3 protein. The sample holds about 10,000 distinct CDR3 sequences, nearly 35% seen once. Treatment indicated: approximately nine-day PBMC culture with coronavirus spike peptide pools or control peptides (ViraFEST assay). Before the COVID-19 pandemic (2011-2018), CD4+ T cells were obtained from the unexposed donor. V lost 0 bases and J 0 bases, leaving 17 bases between the germline ends. Germline V lookup: CDR1 LGHNA, CDR2 YSLEER. The CDR3 extends over 19 amino acids.

This clonotype originated in a human donor in good health. Sequencing was performed on CD4+ T cells from blood, cultured in vitro. V is TRBV4-3 and J is TRBJ2-2; maybe TRBD1 (5 bases). DNA of the CDR3: TGCGCCAGCAGCCAAGATCAGGGAAACCCGTTCGCGAACACCGGGGAGCTGTTTTTT. Its translation: CASSQDQGNPFANTGELFF.